The T cell receptor beta chain described here comes from a study of T cells in Graves' hyperthyroidism and ophthalmopathy. Germline lookup yields CDR1 MDHEN and CDR2 SYDVKM. The CDR3 totals 15 residues. V lost 5 bases, J lost 4 bases, and 7 bases stayed unmatched. This clonotype was picked up many times. Template material for amplifying TCR beta CDR3 regions consisted of RNA transcripts. Using the HTBI primer set, a first-round RT-PCR was run on the TCR CDR3. One entry per CDR3 protein, called by TCRdb with MiXCR from the multiplex PCR reads. The sample carries 250,000 to 300,000 distinct CDR3 sequences, roughly 15% recorded once.

This rearrangement joins TRBV28 to TRBJ2-7; TRBD2 matches 11 bases. The receptor was isolated from a woman in her thirties or forties with Graves' hyperthyroidism. Sequencing used blood. In DNA form, the CDR3 reads TGTGCCAGCAGTCCCCATAGCGGGAGGGCTTACGAGCAGTACTTC. Translated: CASSPHSGRAYEQYF.